Each of the 21 T cell receptor beta chains below was sequenced from the same sample in a study of blood T cell repertoires in COVID-19. Profiled with immunoSEQ multiplex PCR; TCRdb holds only in-frame clones, not every one. The table has just over 25,000 clones, around 88% seen once. The sample comprised peripheral blood. The receptors derive from a man aged 70 or older with acute or convalescent COVID-19.

The rearrangement joins TRBV4-3 to TRBJ2-2; no firm D call. V was pared by 1 base and J by 3 bases, with 9 bases between. Germline V lookup: CDR1 LGHNA, CDR2 YSLEER. The CDR3 is 15 residues long. CDR3 amino acids: CASSQVLTDTGELFF. The DNA for the CDR3 is TGCGCCAGCAGCCAAGTATTAACAGACACCGGGGAGCTGTTTTTT.

The V and J genes are TRBV6-5 and TRBJ2-1; 10 bases agree with TRBD2. This CDR3 has 13 amino acids. Germline V gives CDR1 MNHEY, CDR2 SVGAGI. Unmatched junction bases numbered 2, after V lost 9 bases and J lost 3 bases. The CDR3 reads CASASGSYNEQFF. The CDR3 DNA is TGTGCCAGTGCTAGCGGGAGCTACAATGAGCAGTTCTTC.

The chain carries TRBV2 and TRBJ1-1; D is unclear. Trimming stripped 7 bases from V and 5 bases from J, with 11 bases between. CDR1 and CDR2 from the germline V gene are SNHLY and FYNNEI. The length of the CDR3 is 12 residues. The CDR3 DNA reads as TGTGCCAGCACGTCCTCGAGAACTGAAGCTTTCTTT. Translated, it gives CASTSSRTEAFF.

V gene TRBV5-1 combines with J gene TRBJ2-5, with 8 bases lining up with TRBD1. The CDR3 contains 15 residues. The V gene's germline CDR1 is SGHRS and CDR2 YFSETQ. V lost 2 bases to trimming and J lost 1 base; unmatched junction nucleotides: 4. CDR3 sequence: CASSFQGAGQETQYF. In nucleotides, the CDR3 is TGCGCCAGCAGCTTTCAGGGGGCCGGCCAAGAGACCCAGTACTTC.

V usage is TRBV19 and J usage is TRBJ1-1; D is perhaps TRBD1 (5 bases). The CDR3 covers 16 residues. Germline CDR1 LNHDA, CDR2 SQIVND (reference sequence). Trimming removed 3 bases at V and 6 bases at J, with 20 bases between. The chain's CDR3 is CASSMGRAQLGPEAFF. CDR3 nucleotides: TGTGCCAGTAGTATGGGGCGCGCGCAGTTGGGCCCTGAAGCTTTCTTT.

This rearrangement joins TRBV5-1 to TRBJ1-1; possibly TRBD1 for D (5 bases). The CDR3 spans 13 residues. The ends were cut back, 2 bases at V and 6 bases at J, with 11 bases in the middle. CDR1 and CDR2 from the germline V gene are SGHRS and YFSETQ. CDR3 residues: CASSFGGIAEAFF. The CDR3 region has the DNA TGCGCCAGCAGCTTTGGGGGGATCGCTGAAGCTTTCTTT.

This clone was detected only once. The chain joins TRBV4-3 to TRBJ1-2, with TRBD1 identical over 8 bases. The CDR3 spans 14 residues. With V trimmed by 3 bases and J by 7 bases, 7 bases remained unmatched. CDR1 and CDR2 from the germline V gene are LGHNA and YSLEER. The CDR3, as DNA: TGCGCCAGCAGCCAGACAGGGGACGCTGCTGGCTACACCTTC. Residues: CASSQTGDAAGYTF.

This chain links TRBV19 with TRBJ2-3; D gene ambiguous. Germline CDR1 is LNHDA and CDR2 is SQIVND (reference sequence). The CDR3 is 14 amino acids. V lost 9 bases to trimming and J lost 6 bases, with 19 bases between them. The CDR3 here is CASQRQPGSDTQYF. CDR3 DNA sequence: TGTGCCAGCCAGAGGCAGCCTGGATCGGATACGCAGTATTTT.

The rearrangement uses TRBV4-3 and TRBJ1-1; 9 nucleotides line up with TRBD1. The ends lost 2 bases at V and 0 bases at J; junction bases unmatched: 7. The germline V gene has CDR1 LGHNA and CDR2 YSLEER. The CDR3 loop spans 17 amino acids. CDR3 sequence reads: CASSQTGGLGMNTEAFF. In nucleotides, the CDR3 is TGCGCCAGCAGCCAAACAGGGGGCCTGGGTATGAACACTGAAGCTTTCTTT.

This rearrangement joins TRBV6-2 or TRBV6-3 to TRBJ1-2, with D possibly matching TRBD1 (5 bases). The germline V gene has CDR1 MNHEY and CDR2 SVGEGT. Trimming left V 5 bases short and J 8 bases short, with 18 bases between. CDR3 length: 14 amino acids. In nucleotides, the CDR3 is TGTGCCAGCAGTCCCTACCCATGGGGCCAAGGCTACACCTTC. Amino acids: CASSPYPWGQGYTF.

The rearrangement links TRBV3-1 (or the pseudogene TRBV3-2) to TRBJ2-3, with 11 bases identical to TRBD2. Trimming removed 4 bases from V and 2 bases from J; junction bases left unmatched: 17. The CDR3 sequence is 20 residues long. CDR1 LGHDT and CDR2 YNNKEL come from the germline V gene (reference sequence). As DNA, the CDR3 is TGTGCCAGCAGCCTTTCCGATATCTCTAGCGGGAGGTTCACCACAGATACGCAGTATTTT. Its protein product is CASSLSDISSGRFTTDTQYF.

The gene calls are TRBV28 and TRBJ2-2; D is possibly TRBD2 (6 bases). This CDR3 is 14 amino acids long. Germline CDR1 is MDHEN and CDR2 is SYDVKM. Trimming shortened V by 2 bases and J by 5 bases, and 9 bases separated the two germline ends. CDR3 sequence reads: CASSLPLATGELFF. The CDR3 DNA reads TGTGCCAGCAGTTTACCACTAGCAACCGGGGAGCTGTTTTTT.

As regards this clone: The junction departs from the called germline gene at one end, perhaps through a read error. V and J are TRBV25-1 and TRBJ2-3; 8 bases agree with TRBD1. CDR1 is MGHDK, CDR2 SYGVNS, per germline. This CDR3 has 11 amino acids. The CDR3 coding sequence is TGTGTCAGCAGTGGGGGACAGGACACGTATTTT. Its translation: CVSSGGQDTYF.

The CDR3 DNA is TGTGCCAGCAGTTCCCAAGGGGGGGCACCCCTCCACTTT. Translation: CASSSQGGAPLHF. The chain has TRBV12-3 or TRBV12-4 and TRBJ1-6, with D possibly being TRBD1 (6 bases). The CDR3 contains 13 residues. The ends were cut back, 4 bases at V and 11 bases at J, with 12 bases in the middle.

This rearrangement joins TRBV4-2 to TRBJ2-7; a possible D gene is TRBD2 (6 bases). This CDR3 is 15 amino acids long. From germline, CDR1 is LGHNA and CDR2 YNFKEQ. V was clipped by 1 base and J by 1 base, with 11 bases between them. The CDR3 DNA reads as TGTGCCAGCAGCCAAGCCTATAGCGGTTCCTACGAGCAGTACTTC. Translation gives CASSQAYSGSYEQYF.

The genes are TRBV6-5 and TRBJ2-7; D uncertain. V lost 5 bases to trimming and J lost 6 bases, with 8 bases between them. Germline values: CDR1 MNHEY, CDR2 SVGAGI. This CDR3 has 11 residues. CDR3 nucleotides: TGTGCCAGCAGTCCGAGCCTCGAGCAGTACTTC. Its translation: CASSPSLEQYF.

The chain is built from TRBV19 and TRBJ2-2, with 11 bases lining up with TRBD1. V dropped 11 bases and J dropped 5; count of bases not matched to a gene: 4. The CDR3 is 13 residues long. The germline V gene has CDR1 LNHDA and CDR2 SQIVND (reference sequence). The CDR3 region is CAGGQGGTGELFF. The CDR3 region has the DNA TGTGCCGGGGGACAGGGGGGAACCGGGGAGCTGTTTTTT.

This clone was detected only once. V gene TRBV28 combines with J gene TRBJ2-2; 7 positions agree with TRBD1. The CDR3 is 17 residues long. J was trimmed by 6 bases and V by 3 bases; bases with no gene match: 13. Germline V gene sequence: CDR1 MDHEN, CDR2 SYDVKM. The CDR3 coding sequence is TGTGCCAGCAGTTTTTTACTCAGGGGGTTGGGCGCCGGGGAGCTGTTTTTT. This translates into CASSFLLRGLGAGELFF.

The rearrangement joins TRBV29-1 to TRBJ1-2; 12 bases fit TRBD1. The germline gives CDR1 SQVTM, CDR2 ANQGSEA. V lost 7 bases and J lost 3; bases outside the gene matches: 3. The CDR3 spans 13 residues. CDR3 sequence: CSAGTGGHYGYTF. Written as DNA, the CDR3 is TGCAGCGCCGGGACAGGGGGCCACTATGGCTACACCTTC.

V usage is TRBV4-3 and J usage is TRBJ2-1, with a tentative D call TRBD2 (6 bases). From germline, CDR1 is LGHNA and CDR2 YSLEER. V lost 1 base and J 7 bases, leaving 8 bases between the germline ends. This CDR3 has 13 residues. The CDR3 bases are TGCGCCAGCAGCCAAGCCGGGGGAAATGAGCAGTTCTTC. Its translation: CASSQAGGNEQFF.

This chain joins TRBV6-6 and TRBJ2-5, with TRBD1 identical over 9 bases. The V and J ends lost 1 base and 3 bases, in that order; junction bases with no gene match: 3. Germline assignment: CDR1 MNHNY and CDR2 SVGAGI (reference sequence). This CDR3 region has 15 residues. CDR3: CASSYYRQGEETQYF. CDR3 in DNA: TGTGCCAGCAGTTACTATCGACAGGGGGAAGAGACCCAGTACTTC.